This T cell receptor (beta chain) was sequenced for a study of cytomegalovirus exposure and HLA in healthy donors. Germline CDR1 is MNHEY and CDR2 is SVGAGI. J was trimmed by 6 bases and V by 0 bases; bases with no gene match: 10. The CDR3 is made up of 16 amino acids. Vbeta (60) and Jbeta (13) primers were used in the PCR. TCRdb's table, derived via immunoSEQ multiplex PCR, lists solely in-frame clones and lacks some. The table records about 140,000 clones, roughly 77% of them present only once. The sequence was obtained from a man between 35 and 55 years old in good health and CMV-seronegative. The chain links TRBV6-5 to TRBJ2-7; 8 bases line up with TRBD2. Sequenced: PBMCs. The CDR3 loop reads CASSYSFRGGKGEQYF. CDR3 bases: TGTGCCAGCAGTTACTCTTTCCGCGGGGGGAAAGGCGAGCAGTACTTC.